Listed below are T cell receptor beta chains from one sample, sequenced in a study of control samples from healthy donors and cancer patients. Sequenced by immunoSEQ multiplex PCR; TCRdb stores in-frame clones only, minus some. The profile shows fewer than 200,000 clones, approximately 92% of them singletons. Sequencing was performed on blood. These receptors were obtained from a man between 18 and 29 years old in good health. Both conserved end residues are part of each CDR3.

CASSLVESSAEAFF | TRBV5-1
CSVGQGLGLEQYF | TRBV29-1
CASSWGGHEQYF | TRBV5-8
CASSKTTGDGYTF | TRBV6-5
CASSFYPQSAGPDTQYF | TRBV7-8
CSVSLGAGYEQYF | TRBV29-1
CASSQTGEGNSPLHF | TRBV4-1
CSVPAGGEDIQYF | TRBV29-1
CASSSSGGLGTDTQYF | TRBV3-1/TRBV3-2
CASSLGQGRAEAFF | TRBV5-6
CASSQRLAGFTDTQYF | TRBV3-1/TRBV3-2